These 3 T cell receptor beta chains were all obtained from the same sample, sequenced in a study of shared clonotypes between healthy human individuals. Naive CD8 isolation took CD45RO-negative cells positively selected for CCR7 and excluded terminally differentiated effector memory CD45RA+ cells. TCRdb's copy holds only in-frame clones and misses some; the assay was immunoSEQ multiplex PCR. The sample has roughly 570,000 clones, more than 95% seen once. Sequences were obtained from naive CD8+ T cells sorted from blood. These receptors originate from a man aged 25 to 40 in good health.

This chain uses TRBV6-5 with TRBJ2-2; D is unresolved. Deletions cut 6 bases from V and 7 bases from J, with 6 bases between. This CDR3 contains 11 residues. Per the germline V gene, CDR1 is MNHEY and CDR2 is SVGAGI. CDR3 coding DNA: TGTGCCAGCAGCATACACGGGGAGCTGTTTTTT. Protein product: CASSIHGELFF.

About this clone: Other nucleotide sequences in the sample specify the same CDR3. J is TRBJ2-7 and V is TRBV19; 10 bases match TRBD2. The CDR3 is made up of 14 amino acids. Germline lookup yields CDR1 LNHDA and CDR2 SQIVND (reference sequence). V shed 5 bases and J 2 bases; nucleotides not matched to a gene: 3. The CDR3 loop reads CASSWTSGTYEQYF. The CDR3 DNA reads TGTGCCAGTAGTTGGACTAGCGGAACCTACGAGCAGTACTTC.

The V call is TRBV18, the J call TRBJ2-1; 13 nucleotides match TRBD2. The germline CDR1 and CDR2 sequences are KGHSH and LQKENI. The CDR3 runs to 17 residues. J gave up 8 bases and V 4 bases, and 11 bases lay outside the gene matches. The CDR3 region has the DNA TGTGCCAGCTCACTCGGACTAGCGGGAGCGCTCGTCGATGAGCAGTTCTTC. Its translation is CASSLGLAGALVDEQFF. The full variable domain, rest sourced from reference TRBV18 and TRBJ2-1, is NAGVMQNPRHLVRRRGQEARLRCSPMKGHSHVYWYRQLPEEGLKFMVYLQKENIIDESGMPKERFSAEFPKEGPSILRIQQVVRGDSAAYFCASSLGLAGALVDEQFFGPGTRLTVL.